A selection of T cell receptor beta chains follows, all from one sample in a study of blood T cell repertoires in COVID-19. Here immunoSEQ multiplex PCR was the method, and the copy in TCRdb shows in-frame clones only, minus some. Here the sample spans more than 350,000 clones, around 89% being singletons. The sample was PBMCs or T cells enriched from blood (not recorded which). The receptors were sampled from a young man who had recovered from COVID-19. The CDR3 runs from the conserved cysteine through the conserved F or W. D genes are given only for firm matches. Only some rows state a clone size, as once, few, many or a class for expanded clones.

j_gene,d_gene,abundance,v_gene,CDR3nt,CDR3aa
TRBJ2-7,TRBD1,NA,TRBV10-3,TGTGCCATCAGTGACTCAGGGGGCGGCTCGGTTCTATACGAGCAGTACTTC,CAISDSGGGSVLYEQYF
TRBJ2-2,NA,NA,TRBV5-1,TGCGCCAGCAGCTTGGAGGGCCTAGCGACCGGGGAGCTGTTTTTT,CASSLEGLATGELFF
TRBJ1-1,NA,NA,TRBV7-9,TGTGCCAGCAGCTTAGCATCTACGGGGAACACTGAAGCTTTCTTT,CASSLASTGNTEAFF
TRBJ1-5,TRBD1,NA,TRBV19,TGTGCCAGTAGTATCCTCGGACAGGGGACCCTGAATAGCAATCAGCCCCAGCATTTT,CASSILGQGTLNSNQPQHF
TRBJ1-3,NA,NA,TRBV6-6,TGTGCCAGCAGTTTCGCGAGCTCTGGAAACACCATATATTTT,CASSFASSGNTIYF
TRBJ1-6,TRBD1,NA,TRBV6-1,TGTGCCAGCAGTGGCCCGACAGGGGGCTCCTATAATTCACCCCTCCACTTT,CASSGPTGGSYNSPLHF
TRBJ1-3,NA,NA,TRBV28,TGTGCCAGCAAAATCCGGGGTTTTGGAAACACCATATATTTT,CASKIRGFGNTIYF
TRBJ1-1,TRBD1,NA,TRBV3-1/TRBV3-2,TGTGCCAGCAGCTCAGGGGACAGTCTCCCCGGGGCTTTCTTT,CASSSGDSLPGAFF
TRBJ1-5,NA,NA,TRBV29-1,TGCAGCGCCGGGGGGTTCAATCAGCCCCAGCATTTT,CSAGGFNQPQHF
TRBJ1-5,NA,NA,TRBV19,TGTGCCAGTACCGAAAGGAAAGGGGGGGATCAGCCCCAGCATTTT,CASTERKGGDQPQHF
TRBJ1-1,NA,NA,TRBV25-1,TGTGCCAGCAGCTCACAGGTGAACACTGAAGCTTTCTTT,CASSSQVNTEAFF
TRBJ1-2,NA,NA,TRBV9,TGTGCCAGCAGCGTACGGTCCTATGGCTACACCTTC,CASSVRSYGYTF
TRBJ2-7,TRBD2,NA,TRBV3-1/TRBV3-2,TGTGCCAGCAGCCCCATAGGACTAGCGGGGTTCTCCTACGAGCAGTACTTC,CASSPIGLAGFSYEQYF
TRBJ2-1,TRBD2,NA,TRBV29-1,TGCAGCGTTGAAGATTGGACTAGCGGGAATGATGAGCAGTTCTTC,CSVEDWTSGNDEQFF
TRBJ2-7,NA,NA,TRBV5-4,TGTGCCAGCAGCTTGGTGGGGGGAGGCTACTCCTACGAGCAGTACTTC,CASSLVGGGYSYEQYF
TRBJ2-2,TRBD1,NA,TRBV24-1,TGTGCCACCAGTGAGCCTCACAGGGGGCTCGGGGAGCTGTTTTTT,CATSEPHRGLGELFF
TRBJ2-3,TRBD1,NA,TRBV10-3,TGTGCCATCGCCGTCGATGGGACAGGGATTAAGACAGATACGCAGTATTTT,CAIAVDGTGIKTDTQYF
TRBJ1-5,NA,NA,TRBV7-5,TGTGCCAGAAGCTTCCCAGGGGGGAAGGAGCCCCAGCATTTT,CARSFPGGKEPQHF
TRBJ2-2,TRBD1,NA,TRBV5-6,TGTGCCAGCAGCTTGCGGCAGGGGGTGTCCGGGGAGCTGTTTTTT,CASSLRQGVSGELFF
TRBJ1-1,NA,NA,TRBV28,TGTGCCAGCAGTTTAGTCAGTACTGAAGCTTTCTTT,CASSLVSTEAFF
TRBJ1-6,NA,NA,TRBV11-2,TGTGCCTCGCGGCACGATTATAATTCACCCCTCCACTTT,CASRHDYNSPLHF
TRBJ1-2,NA,NA,TRBV12-3/TRBV12-4,TGTGCCAGTGGTGGCAGGGGCTATGGCTACACCTTC,CASGGRGYGYTF
TRBJ1-1,TRBD1,NA,TRBV2,TGTGCCAGCAGTTCGGGGACAGGGGTTACTGAAGCTTTCTTT,CASSSGTGVTEAFF
TRBJ1-2,NA,NA,TRBV18,TGTGCCAGCTCATCCTCAGTGGGGGGTCGTTATGGCTACACCTTC,CASSSSVGGRYGYTF
TRBJ2-7,NA,NA,TRBV4-2,TGTGCCAGCAGCCAAGGTAGAGGGAACTTCTACGAGCAGTACTTC,CASSQGRGNFYEQYF
TRBJ1-5,TRBD1,NA,TRBV19,TGTGCCAGTAGCCTTCACTTATCCGGGACAGGGTGGGCGAGCAATCAGCCCCAGCATTTT,CASSLHLSGTGWASNQPQHF
TRBJ2-7,NA,NA,TRBV11-2,TGTGCCACCACGGGGCAGGGGTCTTACGAGCAGTACTTC,CATTGQGSYEQYF
TRBJ2-7,TRBD2,NA,TRBV27,TGTGCCAGCCTCGGGACTAGCGGGAGTTTCCCCTACGAGCAGTACTTC,CASLGTSGSFPYEQYF
TRBJ2-7,TRBD1,NA,TRBV29-1,TGCAGCGTTACGAACAGGGGGCGGGAGCAGTACTTC,CSVTNRGREQYF
TRBJ2-3,NA,NA,TRBV19,TGTGCCAGTAGTACCCGACAGTACACAGATACGCAGTATTTT,CASSTRQYTDTQYF
TRBJ1-1,NA,few,TRBV6-5,TGTGCCAGCAGTTCCTCGCTCTCGGCAGGAAATACTGAAGCTTTCTTT,CASSSSLSAGNTEAFF
TRBJ1-1,NA,NA,TRBV3-1/TRBV3-2,TGTGCCAGCAGCCAGCGCCGCGGGACGGTTGAAGCTTTCTTT,CASSQRRGTVEAFF
TRBJ2-1,NA,NA,TRBV12-3/TRBV12-4,TGTGCCAGCAGCGAGACTACTGAGCAGTTCTTC,CASSETTEQFF
TRBJ2-6,NA,NA,TRBV4-3,TGCGCCAGCAGCCAAGATTTAACAGCCACCTCTGGGGCCAACGTCCTGACTTTC,CASSQDLTATSGANVLTF
TRBJ1-6,NA,NA,TRBV2,TGTGCCAGCAGTGCGACAGGTTCAGCTTCACCCCTCCACTTT,CASSATGSASPLHF